This T cell receptor (beta chain) comes out of a study of regulatory T cells in long-lasting Graves disease. Study-wide background: With positive TSH receptor antibodies and over 5 years of antithyroid drugs, Graves' disease was considered persistent. General study results and limits: Relative to new patients (roughly 970), persistent patients exhibited greater sharing of public clonotypes (about 3,000). Segments TRBV28, TRBJ1-2 and TRBJ2-5 showed preferential usage in persistent disease. Analyses excluded thyroid tissue, covering peripheral blood alone.

Arm-PCR of CDR3 regions and iRepertoire HTBI primers were the basis on which TCR beta libraries were built. MiXCR, applied by TCRdb to the multiplex PCR reads, yields one record per CDR3 protein. This sample has around 340,000 distinct CDR3 sequences; 20% occur once, and the top ten carry roughly 29%. This clonotype was seen more than once but under ten times. Its antigen is still unknown. In germline, CDR1 is DFQATT, CDR2 SNEGSKA (reference sequence). V trimming: 0 bases; J trimming: 2 bases; junction bases outside the gene matches: 1. The CDR3 loop spans 15 amino acids. Documented time point: persistent/refractory GD, antithyroid drugs over 5 years with positive TRAb. Generation of the TCR library employed RNA extracted from PBMCs.

Here the sequenced sample was peripheral blood mononuclear cells (PBMCs), taken when the disease was refractory, from a patient treated with antithyroid drugs. The TCR originated in a female donor with Graves disease. The chain combines TRBV20-1 with TRBJ1-5, with 10 bases identical to TRBD1. As DNA, the CDR3 is TGCAGTGCTAGAGAAGGGACAGGGGGCAATCAGCCCCAGCATTTT. This translates into CSAREGTGGNQPQHF.